Below, one T cell receptor beta chain is given with its context. V was cut by 0 bases and J by 4 bases, with 16 bases left in between. Germline V gene lookup returns CDR1 DFQATT and CDR2 SNEGSKA (reference sequence). This CDR3 is built from 15 residues. In TCRdb, the RT-PCR reads were re-called with MiXCR into one record per CDR3 protein. The data hold more than 550,000 distinct CDR3 sequences, with 14% observed a single time. Sequencing input: memory CD4+ T cells from blood. This sequence joins TRBV20-1 and TRBJ2-7; D perhaps matches TRBD1 (6 bases). This clonotype was sampled from a female donor in good health, serving as a healthy control. The CDR3 spells CSARDWSGGQYEQYF. As DNA, the CDR3 is TGCAGTGCTAGAGATTGGTCTGGAGGACAGTACGAGCAGTACTTC.